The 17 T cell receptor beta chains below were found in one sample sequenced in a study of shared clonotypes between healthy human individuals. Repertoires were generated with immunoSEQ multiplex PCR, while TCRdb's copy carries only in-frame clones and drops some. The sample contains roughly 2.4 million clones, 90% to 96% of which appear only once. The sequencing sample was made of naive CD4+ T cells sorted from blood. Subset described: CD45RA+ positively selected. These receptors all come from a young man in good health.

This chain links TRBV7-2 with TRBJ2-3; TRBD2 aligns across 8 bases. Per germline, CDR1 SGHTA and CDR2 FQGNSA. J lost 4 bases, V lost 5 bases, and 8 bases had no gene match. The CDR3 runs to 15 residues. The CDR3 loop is CASSLDGGRSDTQYF. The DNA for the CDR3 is TGTGCCAGCAGCCTTGACGGCGGGAGGTCAGATACGCAGTATTTT.

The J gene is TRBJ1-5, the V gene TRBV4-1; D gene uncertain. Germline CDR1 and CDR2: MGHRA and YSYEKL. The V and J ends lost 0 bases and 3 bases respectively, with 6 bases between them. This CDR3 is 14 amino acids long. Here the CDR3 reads CASSQEGNNQPQHF. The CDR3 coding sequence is TGCGCCAGCAGCCAAGAAGGGAACAATCAGCCCCAGCATTTT.

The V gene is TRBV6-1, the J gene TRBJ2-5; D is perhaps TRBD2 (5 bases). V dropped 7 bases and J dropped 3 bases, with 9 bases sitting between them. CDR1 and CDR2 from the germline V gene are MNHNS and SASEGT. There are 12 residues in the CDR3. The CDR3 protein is CASNQAEETQYF. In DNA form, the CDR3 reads TGTGCCAGCAACCAAGCGGAAGAGACCCAGTACTTC.

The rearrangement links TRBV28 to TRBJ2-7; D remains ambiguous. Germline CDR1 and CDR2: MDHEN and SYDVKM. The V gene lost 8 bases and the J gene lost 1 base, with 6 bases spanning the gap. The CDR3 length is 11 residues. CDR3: CASDSSYEQYF. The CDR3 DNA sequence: TGTGCCAGCGACTCTTCCTACGAGCAGTACTTC.

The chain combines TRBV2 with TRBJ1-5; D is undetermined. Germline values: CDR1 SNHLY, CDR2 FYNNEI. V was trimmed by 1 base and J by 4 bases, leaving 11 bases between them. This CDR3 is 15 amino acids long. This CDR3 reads CASSEDGSGNQPQHF. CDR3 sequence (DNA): TGTGCCAGCAGTGAAGACGGGAGTGGGAATCAGCCCCAGCATTTT. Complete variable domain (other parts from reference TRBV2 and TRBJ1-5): EPEVTQTPSHQVTQMGQEVILRCVPISNHLYFYWYRQILGQKVEFLVSFYNNEISEKSEIFDDQFSVERPDGSNFTLKIRSTKLEDSAMYFCASSEDGSGNQPQHFGDGTRLSIL.

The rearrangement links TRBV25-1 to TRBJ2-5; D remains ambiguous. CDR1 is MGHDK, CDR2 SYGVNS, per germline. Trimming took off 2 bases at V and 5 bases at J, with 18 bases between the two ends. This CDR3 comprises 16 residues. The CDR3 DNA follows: TGTGCCAGCAGTGAAGGTGTCGGGCTAGTTGTCGAGACCCAGTACTTC. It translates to CASSEGVGLVVETQYF.

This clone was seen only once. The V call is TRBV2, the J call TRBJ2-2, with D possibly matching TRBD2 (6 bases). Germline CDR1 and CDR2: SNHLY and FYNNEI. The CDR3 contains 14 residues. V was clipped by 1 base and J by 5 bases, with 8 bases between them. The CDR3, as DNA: TGTGCCAGCAGTGAAGTCGCGGGGACCGGGGAGCTGTTTTTT. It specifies CASSEVAGTGELFF. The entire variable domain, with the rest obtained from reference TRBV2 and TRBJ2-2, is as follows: EPEVTQTPSHQVTQMGQEVILRCVPISNHLYFYWYRQILGQKVEFLVSFYNNEISEKSEIFDDQFSVERPDGSNFTLKIRSTKLEDSAMYFCASSEVAGTGELFFGEGSRLTVL.

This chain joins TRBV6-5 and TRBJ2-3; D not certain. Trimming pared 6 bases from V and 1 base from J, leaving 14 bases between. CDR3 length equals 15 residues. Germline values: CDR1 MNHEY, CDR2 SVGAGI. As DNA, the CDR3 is TGTGCCAGCAGGACCCCTGCATCCGGCACAGATACGCAGTATTTT. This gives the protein CASRTPASGTDTQYF.

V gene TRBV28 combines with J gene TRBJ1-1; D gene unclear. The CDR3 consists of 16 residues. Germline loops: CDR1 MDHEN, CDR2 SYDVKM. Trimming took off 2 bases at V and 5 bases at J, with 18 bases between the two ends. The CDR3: CASSLESQASLTEAFF. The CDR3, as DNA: TGTGCCAGCAGTTTAGAATCGCAGGCCTCTTTAACTGAAGCTTTCTTT. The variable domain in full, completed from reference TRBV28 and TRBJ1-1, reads DVKVTQSSRYLVKRTGEKVFLECVQDMDHENMFWYRQDPGLGLRLIYFSYDVKMKEKGDIPEGYSVSREKKERFSLILESASTNQTSMYLCASSLESQASLTEAFFGQGTRLTVV.

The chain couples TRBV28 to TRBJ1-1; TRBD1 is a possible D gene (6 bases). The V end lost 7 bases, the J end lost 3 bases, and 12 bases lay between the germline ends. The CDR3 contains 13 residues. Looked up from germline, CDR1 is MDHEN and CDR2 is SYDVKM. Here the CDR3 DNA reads TGTGCCAGCAAGGGGGGCGTCGACACTGAAGCTTTCTTT. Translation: CASKGGVDTEAFF.

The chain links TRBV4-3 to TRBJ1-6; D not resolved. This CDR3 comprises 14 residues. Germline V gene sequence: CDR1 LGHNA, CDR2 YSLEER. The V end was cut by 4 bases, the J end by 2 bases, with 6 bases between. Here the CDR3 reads CASSLETYNSPLHF. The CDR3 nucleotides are TGCGCCAGCAGCCTGGAGACCTATAATTCACCCCTCCACTTT.

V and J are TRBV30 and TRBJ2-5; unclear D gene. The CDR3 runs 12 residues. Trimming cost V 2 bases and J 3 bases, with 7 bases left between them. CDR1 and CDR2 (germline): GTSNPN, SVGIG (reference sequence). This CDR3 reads CAWSTNEETQYF. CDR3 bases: TGTGCCTGGAGTACCAACGAAGAGACCCAGTACTTC.

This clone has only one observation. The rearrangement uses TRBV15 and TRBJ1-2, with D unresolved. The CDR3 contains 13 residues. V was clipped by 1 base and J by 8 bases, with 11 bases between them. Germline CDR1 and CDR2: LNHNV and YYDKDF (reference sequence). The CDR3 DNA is TGTGCCACCAGCAGAGGCACGACCGGGGGCTACACCTTC. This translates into CATSRGTTGGYTF.

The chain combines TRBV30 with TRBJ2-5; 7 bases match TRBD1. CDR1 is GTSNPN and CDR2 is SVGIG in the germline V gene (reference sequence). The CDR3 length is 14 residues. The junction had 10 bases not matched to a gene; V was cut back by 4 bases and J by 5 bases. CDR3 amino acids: CAWIRTGVWETQYF. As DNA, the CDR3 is TGTGCCTGGATAAGAACAGGGGTTTGGGAGACCCAGTACTTC.

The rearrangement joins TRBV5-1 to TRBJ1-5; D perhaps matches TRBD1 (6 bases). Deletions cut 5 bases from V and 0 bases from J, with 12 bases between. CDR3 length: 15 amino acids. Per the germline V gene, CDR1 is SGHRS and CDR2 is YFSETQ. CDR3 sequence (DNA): TGCGCCAGCAGGACAGGCCCGAATAGCAATCAGCCCCAGCATTTT. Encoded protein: CASRTGPNSNQPQHF.

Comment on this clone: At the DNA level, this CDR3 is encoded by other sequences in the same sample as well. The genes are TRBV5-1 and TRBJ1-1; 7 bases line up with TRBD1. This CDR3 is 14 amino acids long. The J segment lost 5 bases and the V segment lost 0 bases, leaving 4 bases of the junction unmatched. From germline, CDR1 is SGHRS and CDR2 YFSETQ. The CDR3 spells CASSLGQGGTEAFF. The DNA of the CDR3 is TGCGCCAGCAGCTTGGGACAGGGAGGGACTGAAGCTTTCTTT.

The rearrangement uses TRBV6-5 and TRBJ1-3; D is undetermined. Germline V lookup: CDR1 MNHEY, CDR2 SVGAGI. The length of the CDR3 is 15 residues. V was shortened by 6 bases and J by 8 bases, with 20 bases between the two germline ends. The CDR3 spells CASSPLHEKTYTIYF. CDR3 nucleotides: TGTGCCAGCAGCCCCTTACACGAGAAGACATACACCATATATTTT.